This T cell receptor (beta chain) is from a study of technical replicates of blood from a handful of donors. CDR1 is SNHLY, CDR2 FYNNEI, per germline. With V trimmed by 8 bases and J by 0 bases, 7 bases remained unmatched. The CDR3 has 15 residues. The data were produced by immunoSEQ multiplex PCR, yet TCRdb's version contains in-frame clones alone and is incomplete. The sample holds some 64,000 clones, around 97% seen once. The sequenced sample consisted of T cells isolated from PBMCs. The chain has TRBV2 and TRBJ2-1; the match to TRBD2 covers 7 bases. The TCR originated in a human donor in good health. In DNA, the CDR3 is TGTGCCAGCTCGGGGGGAGGGGTCTCCTACAATGAGCAGTTCTTC. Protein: CASSGGGVSYNEQFF.